This T cell receptor beta chain was identified during a study of CD8 T cells in Susac syndrome. Sequencing of TCR beta was carried out in blood CD8+ and CD4+ T cells. The study used treatment-naive patients who had stable or active relapsing-remitting disease as multiple sclerosis controls. Random hexamers were used to reverse transcribe an amount of about 0.45 to 1 ug RNA. By means of immunoSEQ multiplex PCR, TCR beta CDR3 spanning 54 Vbeta and 13 Jbeta underwent amplification. TCRdb re-called the immunoSEQ multiplex PCR reads with MiXCR, one entry per CDR3 protein. The sample has around 130,000 distinct CDR3 sequences, over 75% seen once. The CDR3 covers 16 residues. Trimming took 6 bases from V and 4 from J, leaving 19 bases between them. CDR1 is MNHNS and CDR2 is SASEGT in the germline V gene. Points from the study as a whole: That the number of individuals in its TCR sequencing and HLA analysis was relatively small was acknowledged by the study.

The sample holds one count of this clonotype. The antigen remains undetermined. This receptor was taken from a human donor with multiple sclerosis. V and J are TRBV6-1 and TRBJ2-1, with D possibly TRBD1 on 5 matching bases. Source material: CD8+ T cells from PBMCs. This CDR3 is CASRPVPQGSYNEQFF. CDR3 nucleotide sequence: TGTGCCAGCAGGCCCGTCCCCCAGGGTTCTTACAATGAGCAGTTCTTC.